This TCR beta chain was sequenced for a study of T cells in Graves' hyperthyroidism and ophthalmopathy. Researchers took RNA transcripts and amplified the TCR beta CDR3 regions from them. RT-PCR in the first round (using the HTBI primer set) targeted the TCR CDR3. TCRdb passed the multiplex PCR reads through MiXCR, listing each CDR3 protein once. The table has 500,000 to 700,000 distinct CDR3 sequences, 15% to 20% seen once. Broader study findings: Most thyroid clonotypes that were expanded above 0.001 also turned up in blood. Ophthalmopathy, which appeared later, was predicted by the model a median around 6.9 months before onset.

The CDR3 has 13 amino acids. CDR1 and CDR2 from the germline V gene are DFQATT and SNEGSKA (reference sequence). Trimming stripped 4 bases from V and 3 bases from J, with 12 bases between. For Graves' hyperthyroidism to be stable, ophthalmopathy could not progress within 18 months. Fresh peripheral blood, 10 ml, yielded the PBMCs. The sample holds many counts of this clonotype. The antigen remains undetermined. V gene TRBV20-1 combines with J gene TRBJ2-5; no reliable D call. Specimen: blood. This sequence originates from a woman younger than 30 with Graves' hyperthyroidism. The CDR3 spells CSAIPGWEETQYF. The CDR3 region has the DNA TGCAGTGCTATCCCGGGCTGGGAAGAGACCCAGTACTTC.